Presented here are 20 T cell receptor beta chains from one specimen sequenced in a study of T cell responses to AZD1222 COVID-19 vaccine. Assay used: immunoSEQ multiplex PCR; TCRdb lists only in-frame clones, some missing. Among 150,000 to 200,000 clones, roughly 92% were seen once, and the ten largest hold 0.6% to 0.7%. The input for sequencing was peripheral blood, taken on day 0 of AZD1222 vaccination. All receptors derive from an adult in good health.

CDR3 in amino acids: CASRQGAANTEAFF. The CDR3 DNA reads as TGTGCCAGCAGACAGGGGGCAGCGAACACTGAAGCTTTCTTT. J is TRBJ1-1 and V is TRBV11-1, with 9 bases fitting TRBD1. The J segment lost 1 base and the V segment lost 6 bases, leaving 3 bases of the junction unmatched. The CDR3 length is 14 residues. Per the germline V gene, CDR1 is SGHAT and CDR2 is FQDESV (reference sequence).

The chain links TRBV30 to TRBJ2-3; D gene uncertain. This CDR3 is 11 amino acids long. Germline-derived CDR1 and CDR2 are GTSNPN and SVGIG (reference sequence). V gave up 2 bases and J gave up 5 bases, with 5 bases separating them. The CDR3 coding sequence is TGTGCCTGGAGTATTAAAGATACGCAGTATTTT. Protein sequence: CAWSIKDTQYF. Full variable domain (rest looked up from reference TRBV30 and TRBJ2-3): SQTIHQWPATLVQPVGSPLSLECTVEGTSNPNLYWYRQAAGRGLQLLFYSVGIGQISSEVPQNLSASRPQDRQFILSSKKLLLSDSGFYLCAWSIKDTQYFGPGTRLTVL.

V and J are TRBV5-5 and TRBJ1-4; D remains ambiguous. The CDR3 runs to 13 residues. In germline, CDR1 is SGHKS, CDR2 YYEKEE (reference sequence). V was trimmed by 7 bases and J by 7 bases, leaving 14 bases between them. The CDR3 loop reads CASELTSGEKLFF. The CDR3 DNA reads as TGTGCCAGCGAGTTGACAAGCGGTGAAAAACTGTTTTTT. The whole variable domain, filled in from reference TRBV5-5 and TRBJ1-4, reads DAGVTQSPTHLIKTRGQQVTLRCSPISGHKSVSWYQQVLGQGPQFIFQYYEKEERGRGNFPDRFSARQFPNYSSELNVNALLLGDSALYLCASELTSGEKLFFGSGTQLSVL.

This rearrangement joins TRBV6-5 to TRBJ1-3; D gene ambiguous. V was cut by 0 bases and J by 4 bases, with 13 bases left in between. The CDR3 runs 16 residues. CDR1 is MNHEY, CDR2 SVGAGI, per germline. As DNA, the CDR3 is TGTGCCAGCAGTTACTCGATAGACTCGTTGGGAAACACCATATATTTT. Amino acids: CASSYSIDSLGNTIYF.

V gene TRBV7-6 combines with J gene TRBJ2-3; 9 bases agree with TRBD2. The CDR3 loop spans 17 amino acids. J was trimmed by 7 bases and V by 1 base; bases with no gene match: 12. Looked up from germline, CDR1 is SGHVS and CDR2 is FNYEAQ. CDR3 region: CASSLVAGEGIDNTQYF. The DNA of the CDR3 is TGTGCCAGCAGCTTAGTAGCGGGAGAGGGTATTGATAATACGCAGTATTTT.

This chain uses TRBV10-1 with TRBJ1-2; no definite D call. Germline CDR1 WNHNN, CDR2 SYGVQD (reference sequence). The ends were cut back, 3 bases at V and 8 bases at J, with 13 bases in the middle. CDR3 length: 13 residues. CDR3 amino acids: CASSENHREGYTF. As DNA, the CDR3 is TGCGCCAGCAGTGAAAACCACCGAGAGGGCTACACCTTC.

The chain carries TRBV3-1 (or the pseudogene TRBV3-2) and TRBJ2-7; 11 bases are a match to TRBD2. The CDR3 length is 12 residues. Germline V gene lookup returns CDR1 LGHDT and CDR2 YNNKEL (reference sequence). V was pared by 9 bases and J by 7 bases, with 5 bases of the junction left unmatched. The CDR3 reads CASSGRALEQYF. DNA of the CDR3: TGTGCCAGTAGCGGGAGGGCCTTAGAGCAGTACTTC.

J is TRBJ2-3 and V is TRBV5-6, with D maybe TRBD1 (6 bases). V dropped 4 bases and J dropped 9 bases, with 15 bases sitting between them. CDR1 is SGHDT, CDR2 YYEEEE, per germline. This CDR3 has 13 amino acids. In DNA form, the CDR3 reads TGTGCCAGCAGCCTCCCAGGGGTCCAAACGCAGTATTTT. Translation gives CASSLPGVQTQYF.

The V gene is TRBV11-2, the J gene TRBJ2-2; no clear D. The length of the CDR3 is 12 residues. Per germline, CDR1 SGHAT and CDR2 FQNNGV. Trimming took off 6 bases at V and 5 bases at J, with 7 bases between the two ends. The CDR3 DNA reads as TGTGCCAGCAGGTTTCCGACCGGGGAGCTGTTTTTT. This translates into CASRFPTGELFF.

The V and J genes are TRBV2 and TRBJ1-1; no definite D call. Germline CDR1 reads SNHLY; CDR2 reads FYNNEI. This CDR3 comprises 13 residues. V dropped 8 bases and J dropped 1 base, with 11 bases sitting between them. The CDR3 here is CASCIFANTEAFF. DNA of the CDR3: TGTGCCAGCTGTATTTTCGCGAACACTGAAGCTTTCTTT.

This sequence joins TRBV5-5 and TRBJ1-5; D unresolved. Germline CDR1 is SGHKS and CDR2 is YYEKEE (reference sequence). Trimming removed 0 bases at V and 3 bases at J, with 7 bases between. The CDR3 consists of 14 residues. In DNA form, the CDR3 reads TGTGCCAGCAGCTTGGTGGGCCCCAATCAGCCCCAGCATTTT. Amino acid sequence: CASSLVGPNQPQHF.

The gene calls are TRBV28 and TRBJ1-2; 8 bases line up with TRBD1. Unmatched junction bases numbered 6, after V lost 3 bases and J lost 3 bases. Germline-derived CDR1 and CDR2 are MDHEN and SYDVKM. The CDR3 totals 15 residues. CDR3 protein: CASSLGTGRDYGYTF. The CDR3 nucleotides are TGTGCCAGCAGTTTGGGGACAGGCAGGGACTATGGCTACACCTTC.

The gene calls are TRBV7-9 and TRBJ1-4; perhaps TRBD1 as D (5 bases). Germline V lookup: CDR1 SEHNR, CDR2 FQNEAQ (reference sequence). There are 16 residues in the CDR3. Trimming took off 1 base at V and 0 bases at J, with 9 bases between the two ends. The CDR3 loop reads CASSLGGIATNEKLFF. CDR3 sequence (DNA): TGTGCCAGCAGCTTAGGGGGCATCGCAACTAATGAAAAACTGTTTTTT.

V gene TRBV7-2 combines with J gene TRBJ2-7, with D perhaps matching TRBD1 or TRBD2 (5 bases each). V was pared by 1 base and J by 3 bases, with 25 bases between. This CDR3 is 19 amino acids long. Per germline, CDR1 SGHTA and CDR2 FQGNSA. The CDR3 coding sequence is TGTGCCAGCAGCTTAGGTAGGTGCAGGGAGAGGCCCCCGATCTACGAGCAGTACTTC. It translates to CASSLGRCRERPPIYEQYF.

V and J are TRBV29-1 and TRBJ2-1; 7 bases align to TRBD2. Germline trimming cut 4 bases from V and 4 bases from J; bases unmatched to any gene: 16. The germline CDR1 and CDR2 sequences are SQVTM and ANQGSEA. This CDR3 has 17 amino acids. CDR3 loop: CSVGPSGAGRAYNEQFF. The CDR3 DNA follows: TGCAGCGTTGGGCCGAGCGGGGCGGGGAGGGCATACAATGAGCAGTTCTTC.

The rearrangement uses TRBV10-3 and TRBJ2-7, with 14 bases lining up with TRBD2. Trimming at V came to 3 bases and at J to 6 bases, leaving 13 bases not matched to a gene. The CDR3 length is 18 residues. Germline V gives CDR1 ENHRY, CDR2 SYGVKD. The CDR3 region is CAISDGSLGLAGAGEQYF. The CDR3 DNA sequence: TGTGCCATCAGTGATGGTAGTCTGGGACTAGCGGGAGCTGGCGAGCAGTACTTC.

The chain is built from TRBV6-2 or TRBV6-3 and TRBJ1-1; D not resolved. CDR1 is MNHEY, CDR2 SVGEGT, per germline. Trimming shortened V by 0 bases and J by 7 bases, and 12 bases separated the two germline ends. The CDR3 contains 14 residues. CDR3 loop: CASSYSLGYSEAFF. Written as DNA, the CDR3 is TGTGCCAGCAGTTACTCCCTCGGTTACAGTGAAGCTTTCTTT.

The chain carries TRBV19 and TRBJ1-1, with TRBD1 identical over 7 bases. The V gene's germline CDR1 is LNHDA and CDR2 SQIVND (reference sequence). V shed 7 bases, J shed 0 bases, and the junction held 5 bases outside the gene matches. This CDR3 region has 14 residues. This chain's CDR3 is CASKSGQLNTEAFF. CDR3 sequence (DNA): TGTGCCAGTAAATCGGGACAGCTGAACACTGAAGCTTTCTTT.

The rearrangement uses TRBV7-9 and TRBJ2-6, with 8 bases lining up with TRBD1. In germline, CDR1 is SEHNR, CDR2 FQNEAQ (reference sequence). The CDR3 runs to 17 residues. After removal of 1 base from V and 1 base from J, the junction contained 3 bases not matched to a gene. The CDR3 DNA is TGTGCCAGCAGCTTAGGAGGACAGGGATCTGGGGCCAACGTCCTGACTTTC. Amino acid sequence: CASSLGGQGSGANVLTF. Together with reference TRBV7-9 and TRBJ2-6, the CDR3 gives the full variable domain: DTGVSQNPRHKITKRGQNVTFRCDPISEHNRLYWYRQTLGQGPEFLTYFQNEAQLEKSRLLSDRFSAERPKGSFSTLEIQRTEQGDSAMYLCASSLGGQGSGANVLTFGAGSRLTVL.

The J gene is TRBJ1-1, the V gene TRBV7-8, with D tentatively TRBD1 (6 bases). Between the trimmed V and J ends, which lost 0 bases and 4 bases, there was a span of 12 bases. This CDR3 has 15 amino acids. The germline V gene has CDR1 SGHVS and CDR2 FQNEAQ. This CDR3 reads CASSLAGGGSTEAFF. The CDR3 bases are TGTGCCAGCAGCTTAGCCGGAGGGGGGAGCACTGAAGCTTTCTTT. Supplemented by reference TRBV7-8 and TRBJ1-1, the full variable domain reads GAGVSQSPRYKVAKRGQDVALRCDPISGHVSLFWYQQALGQGPEFLTYFQNEAQLDKSGLPSDRFFAERPEGSVSTLKIQRTQQEDSAVYLCASSLAGGGSTEAFFGQGTRLTVV.